This T cell receptor beta chain was sequenced for a study of lung T cells in sarcoidosis with Löfgren's syndrome. Study overall: Analyses focused on Löfgren's syndrome patients. Findings and limits, study-wide: Multiple Löfgren's syndrome patients reportedly shared TRAV12-1 and TRBV2 CDR3 motifs, suggesting public CD4+ TCRs.

TCRdb redid the calling of the reads with MiXCR, one entry per CDR3 protein. This sample carries 58,000 or so distinct CDR3 sequences, 21% of them seen once, and the ten largest clones take 2% to 2.5%. This clonotype was counted at least ten times. What it recognizes is unknown. The CDR3 runs 16 residues. The V gene's germline CDR1 is MNHNY and CDR2 SVGAGI (reference sequence). V dropped 2 bases and J dropped 3 bases, with 13 bases sitting between them. The TCR sequence derives from a human donor with sarcoidosis (Löfgren's syndrome or another form), or a control subject (not recorded which). This chain connects TRBV6-6 to TRBJ2-2; D remains ambiguous. The specimen was CD4+ T cells from PBMCs. For the CDR3, the DNA is TGTGCCAGCAGTTACAAACTCCCTCCGGACACCGGGGAGCTGTTTTTT. Protein: CASSYKLPPDTGELFF.